This T cell receptor beta chain was sequenced for a study of cytomegalovirus exposure and HLA in healthy donors. Study-wide results and caveats: Among the sequence variants, a highly shared cluster was likely an artifact of sequencing. One variant, a missense change in DCLRE1C, was linked in a later analysis to TCR beta V- and J-gene trimming.

PCR amplification relied on 60 Vbeta primers (plus 13 Jbeta primers). Profiling relied on immunoSEQ multiplex PCR, and the TCRdb table lists in-frame clones only, not all of them. The data show 180,000 or so clones, about 77% seen once. In its sample, this clone was seen a few times. Its specificity is not known. With 1 base clipped from V and 8 bases from J, the junction kept 5 bases outside the gene matches. CDR1 is SGHVS and CDR2 is FQNEAQ in the germline V gene. CDR3 length: 15 residues. The source of this sequence is a female donor in good health and CMV-seronegative. J is TRBJ2-1 and V is TRBV7-8; 10 positions match TRBD2. The specimen was PBMCs. CDR3 in amino acids: CASSLELAGWDEQFF. CDR3 coding DNA: TGTGCCAGCAGCTTAGAACTAGCGGGGTGGGATGAGCAGTTCTTC.